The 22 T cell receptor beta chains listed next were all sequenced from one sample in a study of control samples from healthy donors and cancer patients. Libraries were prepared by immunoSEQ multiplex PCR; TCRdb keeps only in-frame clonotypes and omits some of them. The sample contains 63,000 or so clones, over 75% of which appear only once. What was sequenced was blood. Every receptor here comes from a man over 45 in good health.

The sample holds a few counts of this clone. This CDR3 is CASSLRPGGGELFF. The CDR3 DNA reads as TGTGCCAGCAGCTTACGTCCGGGGGGCGGGGAGCTGTTTTTT. The chain combines TRBV11-2 with TRBJ2-2, with 7 bases fitting TRBD2. The V gene's germline CDR1 is SGHAT and CDR2 FQNNGV. Trimming took 2 bases from V and 7 from J; bases not matched to a gene: 4. The CDR3 totals 14 residues.

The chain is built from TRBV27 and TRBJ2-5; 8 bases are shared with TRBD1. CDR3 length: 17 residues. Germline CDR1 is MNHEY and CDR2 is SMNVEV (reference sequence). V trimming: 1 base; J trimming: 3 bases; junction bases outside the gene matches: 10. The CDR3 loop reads CASSLYYVGTGEETQYF. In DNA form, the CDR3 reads TGTGCCAGCAGTTTATATTATGTCGGGACAGGCGAAGAGACCCAGTACTTC.

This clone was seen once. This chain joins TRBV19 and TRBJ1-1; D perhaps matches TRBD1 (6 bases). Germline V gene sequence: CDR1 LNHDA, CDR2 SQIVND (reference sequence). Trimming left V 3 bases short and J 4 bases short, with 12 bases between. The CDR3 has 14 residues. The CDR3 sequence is CASSIETGPTEAFF. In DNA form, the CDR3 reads TGTGCCAGTAGTATCGAGACAGGCCCCACTGAAGCTTTCTTT.

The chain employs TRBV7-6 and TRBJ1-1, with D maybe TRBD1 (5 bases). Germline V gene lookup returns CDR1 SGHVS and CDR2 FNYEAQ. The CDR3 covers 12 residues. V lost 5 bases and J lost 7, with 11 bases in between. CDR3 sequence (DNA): TGTGCCAGCAGCCTGGGGGGGGGTGAAGCTTTCTTT. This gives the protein CASSLGGGEAFF.

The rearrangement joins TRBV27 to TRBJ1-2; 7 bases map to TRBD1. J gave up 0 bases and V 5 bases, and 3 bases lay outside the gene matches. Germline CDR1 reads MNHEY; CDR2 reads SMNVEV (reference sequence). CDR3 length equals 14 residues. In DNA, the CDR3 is TGTGCCAGCAGTGCGGGACAGTCTAACTATGGCTACACCTTC. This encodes CASSAGQSNYGYTF.

The CDR3 DNA reads as TGTGCCATCAGTGGAGATGCGGATTCACCCCTCCACTTT. The encoded protein is CAISGDADSPLHF. The rearrangement joins TRBV10-3 to TRBJ1-6; no definite D call. Germline CDR1 and CDR2: ENHRY and SYGVKD. V lost 4 bases and J 8 bases, leaving 9 bases between the germline ends. This CDR3 has 13 amino acids.

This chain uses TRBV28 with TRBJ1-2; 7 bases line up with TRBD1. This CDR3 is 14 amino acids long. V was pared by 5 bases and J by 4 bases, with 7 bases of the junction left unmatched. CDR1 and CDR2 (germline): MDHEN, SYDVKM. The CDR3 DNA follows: TGTGCCAGCAGTAGAAGGGGGCATAGCTATGGCTACACCTTC. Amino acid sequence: CASSRRGHSYGYTF.

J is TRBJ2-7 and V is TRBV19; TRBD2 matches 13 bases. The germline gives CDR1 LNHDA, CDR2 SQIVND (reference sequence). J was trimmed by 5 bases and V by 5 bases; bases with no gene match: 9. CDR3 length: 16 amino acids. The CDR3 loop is CASSSGLAGVFDEQYF. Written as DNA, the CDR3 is TGTGCCAGTAGTTCAGGACTAGCGGGAGTGTTTGACGAGCAGTACTTC.

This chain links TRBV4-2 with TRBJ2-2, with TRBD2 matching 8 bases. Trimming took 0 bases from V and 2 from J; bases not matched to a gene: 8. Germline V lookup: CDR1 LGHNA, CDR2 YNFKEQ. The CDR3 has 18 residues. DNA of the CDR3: TGTGCCAGCAGCCAAGAGGGCCTAGCGGGCCAAAACACCGGGGAGCTGTTTTTT. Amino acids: CASSQEGLAGQNTGELFF.

This CDR3 is CASSAKGPTGELFF. The CDR3 DNA sequence: TGTGCCAGCAGCGCAAAGGGGCCTACCGGGGAGCTGTTTTTT. The chain joins TRBV6-4 to TRBJ2-2; tentative D call: TRBD1 (5 bases). Between the trimmed V and J ends, which lost 6 bases and 5 bases, there was a span of 13 bases. The CDR3 is 14 amino acids. Germline CDR1 is MRHNA and CDR2 is SNTAGT.

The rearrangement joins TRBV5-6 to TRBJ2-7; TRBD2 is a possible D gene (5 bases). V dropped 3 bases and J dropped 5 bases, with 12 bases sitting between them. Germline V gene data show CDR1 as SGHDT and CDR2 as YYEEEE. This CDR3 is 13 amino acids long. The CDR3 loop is CASSSNGVNEQYF. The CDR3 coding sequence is TGTGCCAGCAGCTCCAACGGGGTAAACGAGCAGTACTTC.

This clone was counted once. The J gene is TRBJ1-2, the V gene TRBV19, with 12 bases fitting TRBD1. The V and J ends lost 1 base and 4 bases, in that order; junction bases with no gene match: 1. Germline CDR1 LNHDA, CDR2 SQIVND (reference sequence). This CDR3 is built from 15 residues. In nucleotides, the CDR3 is TGTGCCAGTAGTATAGGGGACAGGGGGCTCTATGGCTACACCTTC. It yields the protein CASSIGDRGLYGYTF.

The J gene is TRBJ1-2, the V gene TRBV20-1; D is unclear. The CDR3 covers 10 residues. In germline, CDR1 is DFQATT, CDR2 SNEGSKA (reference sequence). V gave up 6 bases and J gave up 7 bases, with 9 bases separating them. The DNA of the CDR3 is TGCAGTGCAAAAACAAGTGGCTACACCTTC. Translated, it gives CSAKTSGYTF.

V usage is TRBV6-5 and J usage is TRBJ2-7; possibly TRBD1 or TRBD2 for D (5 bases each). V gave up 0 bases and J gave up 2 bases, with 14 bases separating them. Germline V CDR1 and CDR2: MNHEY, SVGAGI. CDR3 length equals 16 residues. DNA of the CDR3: TGTGCCAGCAGTTACTCGAGTGGCAGGGACGCCTACGAGCAGTACTTC. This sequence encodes CASSYSSGRDAYEQYF.

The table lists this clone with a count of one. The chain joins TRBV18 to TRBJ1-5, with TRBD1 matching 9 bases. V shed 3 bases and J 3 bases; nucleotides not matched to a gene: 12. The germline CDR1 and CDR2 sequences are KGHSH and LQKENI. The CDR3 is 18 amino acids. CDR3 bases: TGTGCCAGCTCACCCCCTGGGACGGGACAGGGCTCCAATCAGCCCCAGCATTTT. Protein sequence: CASSPPGTGQGSNQPQHF.

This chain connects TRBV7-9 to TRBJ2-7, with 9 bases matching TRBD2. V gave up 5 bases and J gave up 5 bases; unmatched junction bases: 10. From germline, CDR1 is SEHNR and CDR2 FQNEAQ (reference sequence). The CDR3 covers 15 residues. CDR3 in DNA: TGTGCCAGCAGCCCGCGGGCGGGAGGGCCCGACGAGCAGTACTTC. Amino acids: CASSPRAGGPDEQYF.

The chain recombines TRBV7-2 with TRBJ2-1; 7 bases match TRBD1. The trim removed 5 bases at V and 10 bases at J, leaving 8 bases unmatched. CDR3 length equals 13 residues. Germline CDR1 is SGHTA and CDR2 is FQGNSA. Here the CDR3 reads CASSPAIGGEQFF. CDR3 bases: TGTGCCAGCAGCCCGGCCATAGGGGGCGAGCAGTTCTTC. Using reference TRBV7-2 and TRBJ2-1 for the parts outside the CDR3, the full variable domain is GAGVSQSPSNKVTEKGKDVELRCDPISGHTALYWYRQSLGQGLEFLIYFQGNSAPDKSGLPSDRFSAERTGGSVSTLTIQRTQQEDSAVYLCASSPAIGGEQFFGPGTRLTVL.

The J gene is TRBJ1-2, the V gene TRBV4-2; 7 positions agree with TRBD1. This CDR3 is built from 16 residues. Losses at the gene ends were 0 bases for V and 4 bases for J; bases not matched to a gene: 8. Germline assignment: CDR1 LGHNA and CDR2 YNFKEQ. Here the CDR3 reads CASSQDLDRVGYGYTF. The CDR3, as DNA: TGTGCCAGCAGCCAAGACTTAGACAGGGTCGGCTATGGCTACACCTTC.

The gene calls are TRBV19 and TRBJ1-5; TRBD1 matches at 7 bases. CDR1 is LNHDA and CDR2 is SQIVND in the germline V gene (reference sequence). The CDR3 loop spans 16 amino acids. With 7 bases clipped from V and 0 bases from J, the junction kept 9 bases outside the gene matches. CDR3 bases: TGTGCCAGTATGGACAGGATCCTTTCTAGCAATCAGCCCCAGCATTTT. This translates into CASMDRILSSNQPQHF.

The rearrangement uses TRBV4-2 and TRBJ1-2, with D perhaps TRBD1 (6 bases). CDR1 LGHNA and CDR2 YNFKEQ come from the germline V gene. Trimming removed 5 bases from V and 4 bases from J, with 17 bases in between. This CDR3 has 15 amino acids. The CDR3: CASSDASGVGYGYTF. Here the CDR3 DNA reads TGTGCCAGCAGCGACGCATCAGGGGTCGGCTATGGCTACACCTTC.

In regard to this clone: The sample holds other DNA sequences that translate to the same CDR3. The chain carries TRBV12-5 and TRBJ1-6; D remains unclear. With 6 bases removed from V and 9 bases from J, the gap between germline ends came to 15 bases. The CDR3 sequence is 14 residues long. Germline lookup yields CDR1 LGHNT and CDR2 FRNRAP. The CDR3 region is CASGRLSSASPLHF. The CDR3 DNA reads TGTGCTAGTGGGCGCCTCTCTTCGGCTTCACCCCTCCACTTT.

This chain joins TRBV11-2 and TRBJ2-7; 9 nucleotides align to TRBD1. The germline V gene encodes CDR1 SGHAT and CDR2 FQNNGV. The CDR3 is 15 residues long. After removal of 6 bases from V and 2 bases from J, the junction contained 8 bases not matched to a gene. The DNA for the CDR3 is TGTGCCAGCAGTCTAGGGGGGACAGGGACCTACGAGCAGTACTTC. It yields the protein CASSLGGTGTYEQYF.